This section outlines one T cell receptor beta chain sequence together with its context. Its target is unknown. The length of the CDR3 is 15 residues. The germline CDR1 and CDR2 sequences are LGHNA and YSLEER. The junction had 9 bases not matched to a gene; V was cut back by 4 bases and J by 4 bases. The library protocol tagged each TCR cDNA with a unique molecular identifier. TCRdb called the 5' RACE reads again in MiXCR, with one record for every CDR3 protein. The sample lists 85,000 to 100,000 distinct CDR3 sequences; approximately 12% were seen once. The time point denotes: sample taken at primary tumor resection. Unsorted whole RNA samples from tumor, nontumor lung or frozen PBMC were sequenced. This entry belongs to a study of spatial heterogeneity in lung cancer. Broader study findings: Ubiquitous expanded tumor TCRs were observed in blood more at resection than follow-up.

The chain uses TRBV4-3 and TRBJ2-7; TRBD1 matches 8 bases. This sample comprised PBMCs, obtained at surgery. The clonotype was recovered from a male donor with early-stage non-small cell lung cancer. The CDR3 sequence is CASSPGQGTGYEQYF. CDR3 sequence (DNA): TGCGCCAGCAGCCCCGGACAGGGAACGGGGTACGAGCAGTACTTC.